A single sample gave rise to the 21 T cell receptor beta chains below, sequenced in a study of T cell responses to AZD1222 COVID-19 vaccine. Method: immunoSEQ multiplex PCR; TCRdb's copy keeps in-frame clones and lacks some. The table shows approximately 70,000 clones, with more than 75% occurring only once. Source: peripheral blood, taken 28 days after the second dose of the MenACWY control vaccine. The receptor set was obtained from an adult who received the MenACWY meningococcal vaccine as a control.

This chain connects TRBV7-9 to TRBJ1-1; 8 bases are a match to TRBD1. The germline V gene encodes CDR1 SEHNR and CDR2 FQNEAQ (reference sequence). The J segment lost 4 bases and the V segment lost 1 base, leaving 2 bases of the junction unmatched. The length of the CDR3 is 14 residues. The CDR3 loop reads CASSLGQGSTEAFF. In DNA, the CDR3 is TGTGCCAGCAGCTTAGGACAGGGGTCCACTGAAGCTTTCTTT. The variable domain in full, with the rest retrieved from reference TRBV7-9 and TRBJ1-1, is DTGVSQNPRHKITKRGQNVTFRCDPISEHNRLYWYRQTLGQGPEFLTYFQNEAQLEKSRLLSDRFSAERPKGSFSTLEIQRTEQGDSAMYLCASSLGQGSTEAFFGQGTRLTVV.

V and J are TRBV29-1 and TRBJ2-5; 7 bases are a match to TRBD2. V shed 1 base, J shed 1 base, and the junction held 3 bases outside the gene matches. Germline CDR1 is SQVTM and CDR2 is ANQGSEA. This CDR3 has 14 residues. CDR3 in DNA: TGCAGCGTTGAAGGGTCTAGCGGCCAAGAGACCCAGTACTTC. It yields the protein CSVEGSSGQETQYF.

This chain links TRBV19 with TRBJ2-1; the D gene is possibly TRBD1 (6 bases). The CDR3 length is 16 residues. Germline V lookup: CDR1 LNHDA, CDR2 SQIVND (reference sequence). The ends were cut back, 5 bases at V and 2 bases at J, with 16 bases in the middle. The CDR3 coding sequence is TGTGCCAGTAGTGTACAACAGGGTCAGACCTACAATGAGCAGTTCTTC. It specifies CASSVQQGQTYNEQFF.

The chain employs TRBV6-5 and TRBJ2-7; TRBD2 might be the D (5 bases). This CDR3 contains 14 residues. Germline CDR1 is MNHEY and CDR2 is SVGAGI. The germline V and J ends were trimmed by 6 bases and 2 bases, with 14 bases remaining between them. CDR3 bases: TGTGCCAGCAGCTCTAACCGGGATACCTACGAGCAGTACTTC. Protein product: CASSSNRDTYEQYF.

The chain joins TRBV6-6 to TRBJ2-1, with TRBD1 matching 9 bases. The ends lost 2 bases at V and 6 bases at J; junction bases unmatched: 5. The CDR3 sequence is 15 residues long. CDR1 and CDR2 (germline): MNHNY, SVGAGI (reference sequence). The CDR3 DNA reads as TGTGCCAGCAGTTACCTCCCGACAGGGGGCAATGAGCAGTTCTTC. It translates to CASSYLPTGGNEQFF.

As to this clone: A much larger clone lies a single base off, so this may be a read error. The same CDR3 can be traced to other DNA sequences in this sample. This chain uses TRBV9 with TRBJ2-3; perhaps D is TRBD1 or TRBD2 (5 bases each). V was pared by 0 bases and J by 1 base, with 6 bases between. Germline-derived CDR1 and CDR2 are SGDLS and YYNGEE. The CDR3 contains 14 residues. The CDR3 spells CASSVVGGTDTQYF. In nucleotides, the CDR3 is TGTGCCAGCAGCGTAGTGGGGGGCACAGATACGCAGTATTTT. The full variable domain, completed using reference TRBV9 and TRBJ2-3, is DSGVTQTPKHLITATGQRVTLRCSPRSGDLSVYWYQQSLDQGLQFLIQYYNGEERAKGNILERFSAQQFPDLHSELNLSSLELGDSALYFCASSVVGGTDTQYFGPGTRLTVL.

The V and J genes are TRBV5-1 and TRBJ2-2, with D tentatively TRBD1 or TRBD2 (5 bases each). Per the germline V gene, CDR1 is SGHRS and CDR2 is YFSETQ. V lost 4 bases and J lost 8, with 18 bases in between. The CDR3 totals 15 residues. The CDR3 nucleotides read TGCGCCAGCAGCACCGGGACCCTTCCGCCGGGGGAGCTGTTTTTT. Residues: CASSTGTLPPGELFF.

On this clone itself: No conserved phenylalanine or tryptophan ends this CDR3, so it is likely a read error. The limits of the CDR3 on the DNA are not certain, so only TCRdb's listed CDR3 is given. V usage is TRBV5-8 and J usage is TRBJ2-7. The CDR3 is 8 amino acids long, termini counted. From germline, CDR1 is SGHTS and CDR2 YDEGEE. CDR3 in amino acids: CASSSQIS.

The V and J genes are TRBV6-5 and TRBJ1-3, with TRBD1 identical over 9 bases. Germline assignment: CDR1 MNHEY and CDR2 SVGAGI. CDR3 length: 15 residues. With V trimmed by 9 bases and J by 4 bases, 10 bases remained unmatched. The CDR3 DNA follows: TGTGCCAGTTCAATACAGGGGGCTTTGGGAAACACCATATATTTT. Its protein is CASSIQGALGNTIYF.

This rearrangement joins TRBV7-2 to TRBJ1-2; no reliable D call. In germline, CDR1 is SGHTA, CDR2 FQGNSA. The CDR3 spans 13 residues. The ends were cut back, 2 bases at V and 4 bases at J, with 8 bases in the middle. CDR3 sequence: CASSLIQLYGYTF. CDR3 in DNA: TGTGCCAGCAGCTTAATCCAGCTCTATGGCTACACCTTC.

The V gene is TRBV6-2 or TRBV6-3, the J gene TRBJ2-7; D may be TRBD1 (6 bases). From germline, CDR1 is MNHEY and CDR2 SVGEGT. This CDR3 region has 18 residues. V was clipped by 0 bases and J by 0 bases, with 18 bases between them. CDR3 loop: CASSYSVTGGRTSYEQYF. The CDR3 region has the DNA TGTGCCAGCAGTTACTCGGTCACTGGGGGCCGAACCTCCTACGAGCAGTACTTC.

The chain combines TRBV10-2 with TRBJ1-2; 7 nucleotides agree with TRBD1. This CDR3 contains 15 residues. With V trimmed by 10 bases and J by 6 bases, 17 bases remained unmatched. Germline assignment: CDR1 WSHSY and CDR2 SAAADI. The CDR3 nucleotides are TGCGCCACGATTGCGAGGGGAGGGGGCAAGGATGGCTACACCTTC. As protein: CATIARGGGKDGYTF.

The chain joins TRBV25-1 to TRBJ2-1, with 7 bases matching TRBD1. With V trimmed by 2 bases and J by 13 bases, 8 bases remained unmatched. CDR1 is MGHDK, CDR2 SYGVNS, per germline. This CDR3 has 13 amino acids. The CDR3 DNA follows: TGTGCCAGCAGTGAACCCCCCGGGACAGTCCAGTTCTTC. This encodes CASSEPPGTVQFF.

This sequence joins TRBV28 and TRBJ1-3; D is ambiguous. The CDR3 is 12 residues long. Looked up from germline, CDR1 is MDHEN and CDR2 is SYDVKM. Between the trimmed V and J ends, which lost 8 bases and 9 bases, there was a span of 14 bases. This CDR3 reads CASGSARGTIYF. The CDR3 nucleotides are TGTGCCAGCGGGAGCGCGCGGGGCACCATATATTTT.

J is TRBJ2-7 and V is TRBV7-5; the table's D call TRBD2 went unverified against the DNA. TRBV7-5 is described as a pseudogene. The CDR3 sequence is 20 residues long. The CDR3 region has the DNA TGTGCCAGAAGCTTTGTTTGTGACCTTAATTTACCCGGAGAATCCTACGAGCAGTACTTC. Amino acids: CARSFVCDLNLPGESYEQYF.

The chain is built from TRBV5-5 and TRBJ1-5; 8 bases map to TRBD1. The CDR3 extends over 15 amino acids. Germline values: CDR1 SGHKS, CDR2 YYEKEE (reference sequence). The V segment lost 1 base and the J segment 7 bases; nucleotides outside the gene matches: 7. The CDR3 nucleotides are TGTGCCAGCAGCTTGTCAGGGGGCGTGGGACAGCCCCAGCATTTT. Translating gives CASSLSGGVGQPQHF.

V and J are TRBV6-5 and TRBJ1-2, with D possibly TRBD1 on 6 matching bases. The CDR3 loop spans 13 amino acids. CDR1 and CDR2 (germline): MNHEY, SVGAGI. The germline V and J ends were trimmed by 7 bases and 8 bases, with 17 bases remaining between them. CDR3 DNA sequence: TGTGCCAGCACCTCCTCCAGGGGAGGAGGCTACACCTTC. Protein sequence: CASTSSRGGGYTF.

The chain uses TRBV30 and TRBJ1-4; D remains unclear. Per germline, CDR1 GTSNPN and CDR2 SVGIG (reference sequence). The CDR3 length is 14 residues. Trimming took 1 base from V and 3 from J, leaving 9 bases between them. In DNA form, the CDR3 reads TGTGCCTGGAGTGAGGGTTTGGCTAATGAAAAACTGTTTTTT. Amino acids: CAWSEGLANEKLFF.

This rearrangement joins TRBV19 to TRBJ2-7, with D perhaps given as TRBD1 or TRBD2 (7 bases each). Trimming removed 6 bases at V and 6 bases at J, with 18 bases between. The length of the CDR3 is 14 residues. CDR1 and CDR2 from the germline V gene are LNHDA and SQIVND (reference sequence). The CDR3: CASRGEGARREQYF. The CDR3 DNA is TGTGCCAGTAGGGGGGAGGGGGCGCGTCGCGAGCAGTACTTC.

J is TRBJ1-4 and V is TRBV13; D not resolved. The germline V gene encodes CDR1 PRHDT and CDR2 FYEKMQ (reference sequence). The CDR3 runs 16 residues. Trimming cost V 4 bases and J 2 bases, with 14 bases left between them. CDR3 residues: CASSSGRGVTNEKLFF. Written as DNA, the CDR3 is TGTGCCAGCAGCTCCGGCCGGGGAGTCACTAATGAAAAACTGTTTTTT. The entire variable domain, with the rest obtained from reference TRBV13 and TRBJ1-4, is as follows: AAGVIQSPRHLIKEKRETATLKCYPIPRHDTVYWYQQGPGQDPQFLISFYEKMQSDKGSIPDRFSAQQFSDYHSELNMSSLELGDSALYFCASSSGRGVTNEKLFFGSGTQLSVL.

The J gene is TRBJ2-7, the V gene TRBV6-5; TRBD2 is a possible D gene (5 bases). The germline gives CDR1 MNHEY, CDR2 SVGAGI. The CDR3 covers 14 residues. V was shortened by 2 bases and J by 5 bases, with 13 bases between the two germline ends. The CDR3 loop is CASSYSWRRHEQYF. The CDR3, as DNA: TGTGCCAGCAGTTACAGCTGGCGGAGGCACGAGCAGTACTTC.